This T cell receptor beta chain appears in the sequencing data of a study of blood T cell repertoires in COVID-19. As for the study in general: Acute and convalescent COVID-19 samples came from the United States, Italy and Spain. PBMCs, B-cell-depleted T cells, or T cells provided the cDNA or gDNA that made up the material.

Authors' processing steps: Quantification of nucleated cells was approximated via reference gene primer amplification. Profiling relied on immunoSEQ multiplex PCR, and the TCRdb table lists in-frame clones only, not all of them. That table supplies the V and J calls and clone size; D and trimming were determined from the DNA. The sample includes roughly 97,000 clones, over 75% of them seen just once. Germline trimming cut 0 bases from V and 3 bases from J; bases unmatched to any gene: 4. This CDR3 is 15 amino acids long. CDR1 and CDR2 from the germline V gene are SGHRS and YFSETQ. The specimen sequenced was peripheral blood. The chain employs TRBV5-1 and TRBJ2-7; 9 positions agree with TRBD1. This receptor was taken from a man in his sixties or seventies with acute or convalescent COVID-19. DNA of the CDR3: TGCGCCAGCAGCTTGGGGCCGACAGGGGGCTACGAGCAGTACTTC. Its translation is CASSLGPTGGYEQYF. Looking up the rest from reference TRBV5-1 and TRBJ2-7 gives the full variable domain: KAGVTQTPRYLIKTRGQQVTLSCSPISGHRSVSWYQQTPGQGLQFLFEYFSETQRNKGNFPGRFSGRQFSNSRSEMNVSTLELGDSALYLCASSLGPTGGYEQYFGPGTRLTVT.